The rows below give T cell receptor beta chains drawn from one sample of a study of regulatory T cells in long-lasting Graves disease. MiXCR, applied by TCRdb to the multiplex PCR reads, yields one record per CDR3 protein. The table records hundreds of thousands of distinct CDR3 sequences, roughly 15% of them present only once. The same sample was also studied in work on T cells in Graves' hyperthyroidism and ophthalmopathy.

The material was peripheral blood mononuclear cells (PBMCs), obtained at new diagnosis, from a patient treated with antithyroid drugs. The receptors derive from a young woman with Graves disease. Both conserved end residues are part of each CDR3.

J | V | CDR3
TRBJ2-7 | TRBV7-9 | CASSRAVGTGPYEQYF
TRBJ1-2 | TRBV29-1 | CSVGSGFKDGYTF
TRBJ2-5 | TRBV5-1 | CASSVLASQYQETQYF
TRBJ1-1 | TRBV12-3/TRBV12-4 | CASRTGTSGRAFF
TRBJ2-7 | TRBV20-1 | CSARDLTVSTYEQYF
TRBJ1-5 | TRBV12-3/TRBV12-4 | CASSYMNQPQHF
TRBJ1-6 | TRBV30 | CAWSVKGNNSPLHF
TRBJ2-7 | TRBV5-1 | CASSLGTGQVHEQYF
TRBJ2-3 | TRBV2 | CASSERGQGTDTQYF
TRBJ1-4 | TRBV27 | CASSLRESVGQKLFF
TRBJ1-1 | TRBV28 | CASSFSTNTEAFF
TRBJ2-7 | TRBV20-1 | CSARHLAGLSYEQYF
TRBJ2-1 | TRBV6-4 | CASSLTRESYNEQFF
TRBJ2-2 | TRBV5-1 | CASSNSGTGNTGELFF
TRBJ1-5 | TRBV7-7 | CASTKGTVVRGLDQPQHF
TRBJ2-5 | TRBV5-1 | CASSSFRGEETQYF
TRBJ2-2 | TRBV9 | CASAERALNTGELFF
TRBJ1-5 | TRBV9 | CASSVDDRIDQPQHF
TRBJ2-5 | TRBV6-1 | CASRPPGQGSETQYF
TRBJ1-5 | TRBV27 | CASSLKQGSKAQHF
TRBJ1-5 | TRBV9 | CASSVMGRGSPQHF
TRBJ1-1 | TRBV27 | CASSLSRQGNTEAFF
TRBJ2-2 | TRBV5-6 | CASSRTGHNTGELFF
TRBJ2-7 | TRBV12-3/TRBV12-4 | CASSDEAGIYEQYF
TRBJ2-1 | TRBV7-8 | CASSFQTLAGGVTEQFF
TRBJ2-5 | TRBV5-1 | CASSLARTSVQETQYF
TRBJ2-1 | TRBV6-1 | CASRTDGLNEQFF
TRBJ1-1 | TRBV11-1 | CASSLATARGEAFF
TRBJ2-2 | TRBV7-3 | CASSFSGTGMSGELFF
TRBJ2-4 | TRBV7-2 | CASSFPPGLVNRELAAKNIQYF
TRBJ2-7 | TRBV12-3/TRBV12-4 | CASSLRDRDPYEQYF
TRBJ2-1 | TRBV19 | CASSKAGNFVNEQFF
TRBJ1-3 | TRBV9 | CASSPWATSGNTIYF
TRBJ2-3 | TRBV5-5 | CASSSIRGQSTDTQYF
TRBJ1-5 | TRBV29-1 | CSEGQPQHF
TRBJ2-5 | TRBV7-7 | CASSLVGFRQETQYF
TRBJ1-6 | TRBV15 | CATSRENSPLHF
TRBJ2-7 | TRBV9 | CASSSGSGHYEQYF
TRBJ2-1 | TRBV11-1 | CASSDRDRSSYNEQFF
TRBJ2-1 | TRBV6-1 | CASSLEGDAYNEQFF
TRBJ1-1 | TRBV28 | CASFRGLGTEAFF
TRBJ1-1 | TRBV27 | CASSSSRSSSAYTEAFF
TRBJ2-1 | TRBV5-1 | CASSPLAADYNEQFF
TRBJ1-1 | TRBV27 | CASSLLDLNTEAFF
TRBJ2-7 | TRBV6-9 | CASSSPAFGTDDYEQYF
TRBJ2-7 | TRBV12-5 | CASGPTGGLREQYF
TRBJ1-5 | TRBV28 | CASSTGQDNQPQHF
TRBJ1-3 | TRBV2 | CASSEGTVAIGNTIYF
TRBJ1-1 | TRBV19 | CASSTQAEGTEAFF
TRBJ1-1 | TRBV6-1 | CAVGGDSAAFF
TRBJ1-6 | TRBV5-1 | CASSLKAGSYNSPLHF
TRBJ2-1 | TRBV3-1 | CASSQEGLPYNEQFF
TRBJ2-3 | TRBV7-2 | CASSPLAGGADTQYF
TRBJ1-6 | TRBV20-1 | CSASRTAGRDSPLHF
TRBJ2-1 | TRBV27 | CASSSGAGPLSYNEQFF
TRBJ1-2 | TRBV7-2 | CASSQPQGTGVGYTF
TRBJ2-5 | TRBV4-2 | CASSQDPGHTGGDETQYF
TRBJ2-7 | TRBV10-3 | CAISGGDYEQYF
TRBJ1-2 | TRBV19 | CATPSPGGDYGYTF
TRBJ2-3 | TRBV28 | CASSLWRGRGGDTQYF